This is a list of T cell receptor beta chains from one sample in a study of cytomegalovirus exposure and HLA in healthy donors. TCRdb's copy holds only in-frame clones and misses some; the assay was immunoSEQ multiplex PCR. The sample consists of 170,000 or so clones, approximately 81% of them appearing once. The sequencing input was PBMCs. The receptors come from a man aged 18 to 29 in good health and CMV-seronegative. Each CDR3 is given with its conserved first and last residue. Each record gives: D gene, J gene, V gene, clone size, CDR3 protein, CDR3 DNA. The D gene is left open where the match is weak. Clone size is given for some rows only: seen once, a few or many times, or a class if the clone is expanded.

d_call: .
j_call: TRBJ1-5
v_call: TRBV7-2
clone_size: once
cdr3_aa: CASSLAPGDQPQHF
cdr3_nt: TGTGCCAGCAGCTTGGCTCCGGGGGATCAGCCCCAGCATTTT

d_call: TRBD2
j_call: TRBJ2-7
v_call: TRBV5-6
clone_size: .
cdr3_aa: CASSSGLAGVHEQYF
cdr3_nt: TGTGCCAGCAGCTCAGGACTAGCGGGAGTTCACGAGCAGTACTTC

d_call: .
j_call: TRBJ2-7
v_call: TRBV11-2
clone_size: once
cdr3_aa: CASSLEGLSSYEQYF
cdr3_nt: TGTGCCAGCAGCTTAGAGGGACTCTCCTCCTACGAGCAGTACTTC

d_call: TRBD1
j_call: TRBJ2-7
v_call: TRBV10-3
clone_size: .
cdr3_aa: CAIKGQPSYEQYF
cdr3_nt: TGTGCCATTAAGGGACAGCCATCCTACGAGCAGTACTTC

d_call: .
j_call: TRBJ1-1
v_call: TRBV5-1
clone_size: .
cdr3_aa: CASSPLGLEVTEAFF
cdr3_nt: TGCGCCAGCAGCCCCCTGGGCCTGGAGGTCACTGAAGCTTTCTTT

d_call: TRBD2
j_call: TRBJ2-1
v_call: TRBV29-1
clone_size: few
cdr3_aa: CSVREAGVGLEQFF
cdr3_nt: TGCAGCGTTCGGGAAGCGGGAGTAGGGCTTGAGCAGTTCTTC

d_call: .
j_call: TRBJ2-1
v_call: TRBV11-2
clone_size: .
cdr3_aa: CASSLPKGGYEQFF
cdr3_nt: TGTGCCAGCAGCTTACCCAAGGGGGGGTATGAGCAGTTCTTC

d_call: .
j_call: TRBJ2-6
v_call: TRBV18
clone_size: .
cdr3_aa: CASSSILVPGANVLTF
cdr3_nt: TGTGCCAGCTCATCTATTCTAGTCCCTGGGGCCAACGTCCTGACTTTC

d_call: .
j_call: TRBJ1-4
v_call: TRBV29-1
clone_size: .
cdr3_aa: CSFFAGVDEKLFF
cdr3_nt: TGCAGCTTCTTCGCAGGGGTGGATGAAAAACTGTTTTTT

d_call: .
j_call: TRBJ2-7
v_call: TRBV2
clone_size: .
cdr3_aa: CASFRDTSYEQYF
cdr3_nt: TGTGCCAGCTTCCGGGACACCTCCTACGAGCAGTACTTC

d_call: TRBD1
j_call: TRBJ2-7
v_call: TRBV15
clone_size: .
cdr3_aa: CATSSMTGRSYEQYF
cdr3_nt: TGTGCCACCAGCAGTATGACAGGGCGGTCCTACGAGCAGTACTTC

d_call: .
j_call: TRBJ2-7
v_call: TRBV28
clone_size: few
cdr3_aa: CASSSPGLGYEQYF
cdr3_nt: TGTGCCAGCAGTTCACCTGGACTTGGCTACGAGCAGTACTTC

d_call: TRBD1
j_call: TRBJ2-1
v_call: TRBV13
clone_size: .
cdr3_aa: CASSLDGQGAAEQFF
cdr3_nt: TGTGCCAGCAGCTTAGACGGACAGGGGGCGGCAGAGCAGTTCTTC

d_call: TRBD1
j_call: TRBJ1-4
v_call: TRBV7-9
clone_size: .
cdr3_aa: CASSLAATGVNEKLFF
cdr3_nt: TGTGCCAGCAGCTTAGCAGCGACAGGGGTTAATGAAAAACTGTTTTTT

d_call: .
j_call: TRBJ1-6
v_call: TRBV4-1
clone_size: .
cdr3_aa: CASSQDRRGIAYNSPLHF
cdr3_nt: TGCGCCAGCAGCCAAGATCGAAGGGGGATCGCCTATAATTCACCCCTCCACTTT

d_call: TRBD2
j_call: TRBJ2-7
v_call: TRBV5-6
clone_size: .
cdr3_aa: CASSLWVTSDEQYF
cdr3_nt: TGTGCCAGCAGCTTGTGGGTGACTAGCGACGAGCAGTACTTC

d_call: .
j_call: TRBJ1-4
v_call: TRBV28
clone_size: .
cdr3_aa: CASSRGTYHEKLFF
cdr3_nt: TGTGCCAGCAGTCGCGGGACGTACCATGAAAAACTGTTTTTT

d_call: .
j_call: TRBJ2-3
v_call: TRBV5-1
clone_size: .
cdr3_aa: CASSLLGARSTDTQYF
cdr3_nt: TGCGCCAGCAGCTTGTTGGGGGCGCGGAGCACAGATACGCAGTATTTT

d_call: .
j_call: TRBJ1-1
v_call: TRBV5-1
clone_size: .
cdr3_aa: CASSIGREGAEAFF
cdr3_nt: TGCGCCAGCAGCATAGGCCGGGAGGGCGCTGAAGCTTTCTTT

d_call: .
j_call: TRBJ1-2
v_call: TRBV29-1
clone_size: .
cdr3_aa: CSAPAENYGYTF
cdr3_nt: TGCAGCGCCCCGGCGGAAAATTATGGCTACACCTTC

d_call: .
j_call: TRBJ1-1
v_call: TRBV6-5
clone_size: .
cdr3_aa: CASRPDNLNTEAFF
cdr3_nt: TGTGCCAGCAGACCGGACAACCTGAACACTGAAGCTTTCTTT

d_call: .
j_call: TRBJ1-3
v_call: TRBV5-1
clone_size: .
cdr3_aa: CASSLVGYGNTIYF
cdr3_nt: TGCGCCAGCAGCTTGGTCGGGTACGGAAACACCATATATTTT

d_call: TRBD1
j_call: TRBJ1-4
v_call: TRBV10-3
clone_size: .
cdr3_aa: CAISATGGGEKLFF
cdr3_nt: TGTGCCATCAGTGCGACAGGGGGAGGCGAAAAACTGTTTTTT

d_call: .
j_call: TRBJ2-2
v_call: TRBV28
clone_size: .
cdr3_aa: CASSLAATGELFF
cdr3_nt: TGTGCCAGCAGCTTAGCGGCCACCGGGGAGCTGTTTTTT

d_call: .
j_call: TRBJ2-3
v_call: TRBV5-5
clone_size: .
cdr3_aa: CASSLVQGSSTDTQYF
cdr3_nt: TGTGCCAGCAGCTTGGTTCAGGGATCTAGCACAGATACGCAGTATTTT

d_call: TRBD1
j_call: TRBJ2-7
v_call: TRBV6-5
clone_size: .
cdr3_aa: CASSRTGDASEQYF
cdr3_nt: TGTGCCAGCAGTCGGACAGGGGATGCTTCCGAGCAGTACTTC

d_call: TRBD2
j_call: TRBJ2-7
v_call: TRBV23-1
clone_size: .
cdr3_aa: CASSPSGGSYEQYF
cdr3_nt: TGCGCCAGCAGTCCTTCGGGGGGATCCTACGAGCAGTACTTC

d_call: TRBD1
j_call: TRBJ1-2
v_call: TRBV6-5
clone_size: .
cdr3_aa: CASSYSLGQGSYGYTF
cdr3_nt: TGTGCCAGCAGTTACTCGTTAGGACAGGGTTCGTATGGCTACACCTTC

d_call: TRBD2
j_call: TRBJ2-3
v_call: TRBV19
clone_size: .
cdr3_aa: CASSTQTSATDTQYF
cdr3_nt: TGTGCCAGTAGTACCCAGACTAGCGCCACAGATACGCAGTATTTT

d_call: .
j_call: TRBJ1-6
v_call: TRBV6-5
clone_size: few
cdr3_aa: CATLGSSYNSPLHF
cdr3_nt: TGTGCCACCCTAGGCAGCTCCTATAATTCACCCCTCCACTTT

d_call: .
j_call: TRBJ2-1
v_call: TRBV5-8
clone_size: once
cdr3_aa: CASSLGSSEYNEQFF
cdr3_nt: TGTGCCAGCAGCTTGGGTAGTAGCGAGTACAATGAGCAGTTCTTC

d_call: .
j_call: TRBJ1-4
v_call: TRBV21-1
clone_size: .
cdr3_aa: CASSPNRNEKLFF
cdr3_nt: TGTGCCAGCAGCCCCAACCGGAATGAAAAACTGTTTTTT

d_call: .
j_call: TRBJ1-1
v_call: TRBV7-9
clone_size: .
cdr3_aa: CASSLTFEDTEAFF
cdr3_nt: TGTGCCAGCAGCTTGACGTTCGAGGACACTGAAGCTTTCTTT

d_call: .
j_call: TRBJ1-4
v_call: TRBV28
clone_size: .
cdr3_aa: CASSFAAAEKLFF
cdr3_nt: TGTGCCAGCAGTTTTGCGGCGGCTGAAAAACTGTTTTTT

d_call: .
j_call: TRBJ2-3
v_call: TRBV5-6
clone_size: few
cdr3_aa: CASSLVLQRGTDTQYF
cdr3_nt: TGTGCCAGCAGCTTAGTTTTGCAGCGGGGCACAGATACGCAGTATTTT

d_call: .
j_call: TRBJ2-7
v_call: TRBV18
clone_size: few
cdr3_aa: CASSPGLAYEQYF
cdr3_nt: TGTGCCAGCTCCCCGGGGTTGGCCTACGAGCAGTACTTC

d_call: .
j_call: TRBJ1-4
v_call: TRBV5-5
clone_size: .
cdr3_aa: CASSLGTPVATNEKLFF
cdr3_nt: TGTGCCAGCAGCTTGGGGACTCCAGTTGCAACTAATGAAAAACTGTTTTTT

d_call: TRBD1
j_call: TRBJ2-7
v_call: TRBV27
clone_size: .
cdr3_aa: CASSLSAGDSLAYEQYF
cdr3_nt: TGTGCCAGCAGTTTATCGGCAGGGGACAGCCTGGCCTACGAGCAGTACTTC

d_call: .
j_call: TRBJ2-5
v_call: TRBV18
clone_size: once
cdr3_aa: CASSPAGGETQYF
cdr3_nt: TGTGCCAGCTCACCCGCCGGAGGTGAGACCCAGTACTTC

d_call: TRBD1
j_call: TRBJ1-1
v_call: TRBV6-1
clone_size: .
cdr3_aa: CASSEKDRGRTEAFF
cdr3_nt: TGTGCCAGCAGCGAAAAGGACAGGGGGCGGACTGAAGCTTTCTTT

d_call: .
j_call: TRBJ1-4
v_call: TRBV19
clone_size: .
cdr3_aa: CASSPYRRGEKLFF
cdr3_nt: TGTGCCAGTAGTCCCTACCGCCGGGGTGAAAAACTGTTTTTT

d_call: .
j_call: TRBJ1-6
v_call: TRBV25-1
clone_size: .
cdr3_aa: CASSEGRRSSYNSPLHF
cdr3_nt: TGTGCCAGCAGTGAGGGCCGGAGGAGCTCCTATAATTCACCCCTCCACTTT

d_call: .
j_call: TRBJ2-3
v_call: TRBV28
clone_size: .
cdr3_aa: CASSRDLGGDTQYF
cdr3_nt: TGTGCCAGCAGTCGGGACTTGGGCGGAGATACGCAGTATTTT

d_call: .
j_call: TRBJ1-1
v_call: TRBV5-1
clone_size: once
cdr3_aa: CASSGTGGVTEAFF
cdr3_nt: TGCGCCAGCAGCGGGACCGGGGGGGTCACTGAAGCTTTCTTT

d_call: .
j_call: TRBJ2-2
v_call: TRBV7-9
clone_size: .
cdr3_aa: CASSHPQLVPRDTGELFF
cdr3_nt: TGTGCCAGCAGCCACCCGCAACTTGTCCCACGCGACACCGGGGAGCTGTTTTTT

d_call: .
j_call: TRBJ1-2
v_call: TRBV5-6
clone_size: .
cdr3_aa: CASSLGEGIANYGYTF
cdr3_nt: TGTGCCAGCAGCTTGGGGGAGGGTATAGCTAACTATGGCTACACCTTC

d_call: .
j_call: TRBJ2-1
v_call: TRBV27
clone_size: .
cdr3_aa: CASSLSAWRSREQFF
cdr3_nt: TGTGCCAGCAGTTTATCGGCATGGAGGAGTCGGGAGCAGTTCTTC

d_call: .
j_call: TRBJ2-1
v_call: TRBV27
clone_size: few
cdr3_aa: CASRVTPWSSYNEQFF
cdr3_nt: TGTGCCAGCCGCGTCACTCCATGGAGCTCCTACAATGAGCAGTTCTTC

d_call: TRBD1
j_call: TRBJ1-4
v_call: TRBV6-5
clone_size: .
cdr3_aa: CASSLGQGGEKLFF
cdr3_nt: TGTGCCAGCAGTCTCGGACAGGGGGGTGAAAAACTGTTTTTT

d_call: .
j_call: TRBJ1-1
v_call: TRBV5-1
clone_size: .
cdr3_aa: CASSLAGRSGAFF
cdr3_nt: TGCGCCAGCAGCTTGGCCGGACGCAGCGGAGCTTTCTTT

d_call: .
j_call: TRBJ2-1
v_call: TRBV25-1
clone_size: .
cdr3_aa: CASSEDRLSYNEQFF
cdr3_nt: TGTGCCAGCAGTGAAGACAGGCTTTCCTACAATGAGCAGTTCTTC

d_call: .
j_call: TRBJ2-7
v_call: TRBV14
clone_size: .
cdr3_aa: CASSQGRSYEQYF
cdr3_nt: TGTGCCAGCAGCCAGGGGAGGTCCTACGAGCAGTACTTC